These 15 T cell receptor beta chains share one sample of origin, sequenced in a study of metastatic and nonmetastatic thyroid tumors. TCRdb re-called clones from the PCR reads using MiXCR. This repertoire shows some 14,000 clones, approximately 35% found once; its top ten account for approximately 10%. Nobody among the patients had been given any treatment before thyroid surgery. The sequenced sample was tumor tissue. These receptors were obtained from a male donor with papillary thyroid cancer or a benign thyroid nodule (not recorded which). Some clones in this sample may be carry-over from other donors' samples.

This clone has at least ten counts. The J gene is TRBJ1-1, the V gene TRBV6-1; D is unresolved. In germline, CDR1 is MNHNS, CDR2 SASEGT. The CDR3 contains 14 residues. The V gene lost 3 bases and the J gene lost 6 bases, with 14 bases spanning the gap. CDR3 residues: CASSDTRSAAEAFF. CDR3 bases: TGTGCCAGCAGTGATACACGGAGTGCCGCTGAAGCTTTCTTT.

This clone was detected once. This CDR3 fails to terminate in the conserved phenylalanine or tryptophan, so it likely reflects a read error. The chain employs TRBV10-1 and TRBJ1-5; D gene uncertain. This CDR3 spans 12 amino acids. CDR1 and CDR2 from the germline V gene are WNHNN and SYGVQD (reference sequence). Trimming took 7 bases from V and 5 from J, leaving 9 bases between them. DNA for the CDR3: TGCGCCAGCACTGCCCGGGATCAGCCCCAGCATTGT. Protein sequence: CASTARDQPQHC.

This clone was counted only a few times. The chain uses TRBV6-1 and TRBJ1-3; no firm D call. From germline, CDR1 is MNHNS and CDR2 SASEGT. Trimming left V 6 bases short and J 0 bases short, with 6 bases between. This CDR3 is built from 13 residues. The CDR3 protein is CASRPASGNTIYF. For the CDR3, the DNA is TGTGCCAGCAGGCCTGCCTCTGGAAACACCATATATTTT.

This clone was seen repeatedly, ten times or more. The rearrangement uses TRBV2 and TRBJ1-2; D remains ambiguous. V dropped 4 bases and J dropped 4 bases, with 10 bases sitting between them. There are 13 residues in the CDR3. Germline V gene lookup returns CDR1 SNHLY and CDR2 FYNNEI. Here the CDR3 DNA reads TGTGCCAGCAGTGTCTTAGACACCTATGGCTACACCTTC. It encodes CASSVLDTYGYTF. Together with reference TRBV2 and TRBJ1-2, the CDR3 gives the full variable domain: EPEVTQTPSHQVTQMGQEVILRCVPISNHLYFYWYRQILGQKVEFLVSFYNNEISEKSEIFDDQFSVERPDGSNFTLKIRSTKLEDSAMYFCASSVLDTYGYTFGSGTRLTVV.

This clone appeared a few times. Germline and junction disagree at one end, which may indicate a read error. CDR3 protein: CASSQDHLAGCAQETQYF. CDR3 DNA: TGTGCCAGCAGCCAAGATCATTTAGCGGGATGCGCCCAAGAAACCCAGTACTTC. The chain carries TRBV3-1 and TRBJ2-5; 8 bases match TRBD2. The CDR3 length is 18 residues. Germline-derived CDR1 and CDR2 are LGHDT and YNNKEL (reference sequence).

This clone was counted at least ten times. Other DNA sequences of this sample code for an identical CDR3. This sequence joins TRBV6-1 and TRBJ2-6, with D possibly being TRBD2 (5 bases). This CDR3 comprises 16 residues. Trimming removed 0 bases from V and 0 bases from J, with 6 bases in between. The germline CDR1 and CDR2 sequences are MNHNS and SASEGT. The CDR3 DNA follows: TGTGCCAGCAGTGAAGCGGCGGGCTCTGGGGCCAACGTCCTGACTTTC. It specifies CASSEAAGSGANVLTF.

This clone was counted a few times. V and J are TRBV6-2 or TRBV6-3 and TRBJ1-3, with unresolved D. Trimming shortened V by 2 bases and J by 4 bases, and 15 bases separated the two germline ends. The germline gives CDR1 MNHEY, CDR2 SVGEGT. This CDR3 contains 16 residues. CDR3 DNA sequence: TGTGCCAGCAGTTACGGGGAGGTTGGTGACGGAAACACCATATATTTT. Translating gives CASSYGEVGDGNTIYF.

This clone was seen a single time. The rearrangement links TRBV5-1 to TRBJ2-2, with no clear D. Trimming took off 0 bases at V and 1 base at J, with 7 bases between the two ends. CDR1 is SGHRS and CDR2 is YFSETQ in the germline V gene. The CDR3 length is 15 residues. CDR3 nucleotides: TGCGCCAGCAGCTTGGACGAGGAGAACACCGGGGAGCTGTTTTTT. Its translation is CASSLDEENTGELFF.

Worth noting for this clone: This may be a read error: a much more frequent sequence differs by one nucleotide. The chain employs TRBV25-1 and TRBJ2-3, with TRBD2 as a possible D gene (5 bases). The CDR3 covers 15 residues. CDR1 is MGHDK, CDR2 SYGVNS, per germline. V was clipped by 10 bases and J by 5 bases, with 22 bases between them. The CDR3 sequence is CANRSGSRLEDTQYF. CDR3 nucleotide sequence: TGTGCCAACCGGTCGGGGAGTAGGTTAGAAGATACGCAGTATTTT.

This clone came up many times. V gene TRBV27 combines with J gene TRBJ2-7; 9 nucleotides agree with TRBD2. This CDR3 region has 15 residues. The V and J ends lost 2 bases and 5 bases, in that order; junction bases with no gene match: 7. Germline V gene lookup returns CDR1 MNHEY and CDR2 SMNVEV (reference sequence). For the CDR3, the DNA is TGTGCCAGCAGTTTAGGGGCGGGAGGGTTTAACGAGCAGTACTTC. As protein: CASSLGAGGFNEQYF.

The rearrangement uses TRBV20-1 and TRBJ2-5; the D gene is possibly TRBD2 (6 bases). V gave up 0 bases and J gave up 4 bases, with 18 bases separating them. Per germline, CDR1 DFQATT and CDR2 SNEGSKA (reference sequence). The CDR3 spans 16 residues. In nucleotides, the CDR3 is TGCAGTGCTAGAGATTCCGTGGGCGGGGACGGAGAGACCCAGTACTTC. Translating it yields CSARDSVGGDGETQYF.

This clone was seen at least ten times. V gene TRBV2 combines with J gene TRBJ2-7; 10 bases fit TRBD1. The V gene end was trimmed by 7 bases and the J gene end by 7 bases; junction bases not matched to a gene: 10. The CDR3 spans 14 residues. Germline CDR1 reads SNHLY; CDR2 reads FYNNEI. The CDR3 coding sequence is TGTGCCAGCAATACCGGGACAGGGGCCTTGGAGCAGTACTTC. Its translation is CASNTGTGALEQYF.

This clone showed up many times. The V call is TRBV24-1, the J call TRBJ2-3; the D gene is possibly TRBD2 (6 bases). V was shortened by 1 base and J by 6 bases, with 13 bases between the two germline ends. CDR1 is KGHDR, CDR2 SFDVKD, per germline. The CDR3 is made up of 15 amino acids. CDR3 in amino acids: CATSDFPGRDDTQYF. In DNA form, the CDR3 reads TGTGCCACCAGTGATTTTCCAGGGCGGGACGATACGCAGTATTTT.

The chain links TRBV20-1 to TRBJ1-2; 7 positions match TRBD1. The germline V gene has CDR1 DFQATT and CDR2 SNEGSKA (reference sequence). Trimming removed 0 bases from V and 3 bases from J; junction bases left unmatched: 4. There are 14 residues in the CDR3. The CDR3 DNA reads as TGCAGTGCTAGAGAAAACAGGGGTGACTATGGCTACACCTTC. It yields the protein CSARENRGDYGYTF.

The chain is built from TRBV6-2 or TRBV6-3 and TRBJ2-3; 8 nucleotides align to TRBD2. This CDR3 comprises 17 residues. Trimming removed 2 bases from V and 2 bases from J; junction bases left unmatched: 9. The germline gives CDR1 MNHEY, CDR2 SVGEGT. The CDR3 region has the DNA TGTGCCAGCAGTTACGACCTGCGAGCGGGAGCCACAGATACGCAGTATTTT. Protein sequence: CASSYDLRAGATDTQYF.